Sequencing of this T cell receptor (beta chain) was carried out in a study of blood T cell repertoires in COVID-19. Per the authors' pipeline: From reference gene primer amplification, estimates of nucleated cell counts were derived. Libraries were prepared by immunoSEQ multiplex PCR; TCRdb keeps only in-frame clonotypes and omits some of them. V and J calls and clone size are as listed in that table; D and trimming were resolved from the DNA. In the table there are some 230,000 clones, about 80% of which are singletons. CDR1 is MDHEN, CDR2 SYDVKM, per germline. This CDR3 spans 14 amino acids. The V gene end was trimmed by 3 bases and the J gene end by 6 bases; junction bases not matched to a gene: 0.

The specimen was peripheral blood. The source is a woman aged 30 to 39 who had recovered from COVID-19. The genes are TRBV28 and TRBJ2-1; 12 bases are a match to TRBD2. The CDR3 DNA is TGTGCCAGCAGTTTGACTAGCGGGAGCAATGAGCAGTTCTTC. This translates into CASSLTSGSNEQFF.